This T cell receptor (beta chain) was sequenced during a study of CD8 T cells in ankylosing spondylitis. General study findings and limits: It was reported that disease-linked clones were significantly enriched in matched ankylosing spondylitis synovial fluid. Those disease-linked clones were CD8+; they were also relatively rare in peripheral blood.

This clonotype was counted between two and nine times. Its specificity is unknown. Each CDR3 protein is one row after TCRdb ran MiXCR on the 5' RACE reads. The table lists 250,000 or so distinct CDR3 sequences, 20% to 30% of them singletons. The CDR3 loop spans 13 amino acids. With 5 bases clipped from V and 1 base from J, the junction kept 2 bases outside the gene matches. Germline CDR1 reads DFQATT; CDR2 reads SNEGSKA (reference sequence). Sample: blood, either unsorted or a sorted T cell fraction (not recorded which). The sequence was collected from a male donor with ankylosing spondylitis or in good health (not recorded which). The V gene is TRBV20-1, the J gene TRBJ1-3; TRBD1 matches at 7 bases. Here the CDR3 DNA reads TGCAGTGCTGGGGACAGATCTGGAAACACCATATATTTT. Protein: CSAGDRSGNTIYF.